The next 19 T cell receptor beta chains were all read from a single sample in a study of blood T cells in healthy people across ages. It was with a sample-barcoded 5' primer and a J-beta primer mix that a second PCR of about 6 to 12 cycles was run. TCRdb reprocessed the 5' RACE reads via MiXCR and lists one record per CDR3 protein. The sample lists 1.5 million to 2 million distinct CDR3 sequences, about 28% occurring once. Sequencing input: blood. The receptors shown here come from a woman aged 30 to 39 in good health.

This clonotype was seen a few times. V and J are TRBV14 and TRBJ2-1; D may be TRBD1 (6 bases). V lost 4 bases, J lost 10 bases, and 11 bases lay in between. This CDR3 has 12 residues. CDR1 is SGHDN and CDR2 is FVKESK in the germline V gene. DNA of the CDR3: TGTGCCAGCAGCCCCGGGACACGGGAGCAGTTCTTC. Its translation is CASSPGTREQFF.

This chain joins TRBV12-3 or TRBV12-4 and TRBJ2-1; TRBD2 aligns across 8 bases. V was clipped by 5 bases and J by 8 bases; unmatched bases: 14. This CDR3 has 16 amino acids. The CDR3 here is CASSALPGLVSDEQFF. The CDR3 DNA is TGTGCCAGCAGTGCGCTACCGGGACTAGTCAGCGATGAGCAGTTCTTC.

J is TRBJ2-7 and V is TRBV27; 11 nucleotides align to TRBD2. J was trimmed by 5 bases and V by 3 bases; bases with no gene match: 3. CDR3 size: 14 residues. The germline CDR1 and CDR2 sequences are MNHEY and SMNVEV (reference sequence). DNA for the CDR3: TGTGCCAGCAGTTTTAGCGGGAGGGATAACGAGCAGTACTTC. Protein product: CASSFSGRDNEQYF.

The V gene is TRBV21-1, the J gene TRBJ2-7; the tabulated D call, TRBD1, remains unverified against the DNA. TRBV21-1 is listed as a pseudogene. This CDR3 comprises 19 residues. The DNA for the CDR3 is TGTGCCAGCAGCCCAGGGGAGGGGAAACCGAGGACAGGGTCCTACGAGCAGTACTTC. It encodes CASSPGEGKPRTGSYEQYF.

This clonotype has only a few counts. This CDR3 reads CASSESLAGGGEQYF. CDR3 coding DNA: TGCGCCAGCAGTGAGTCCCTAGCGGGAGGTGGTGAGCAGTACTTC. The chain uses TRBV10-2 and TRBJ2-7; 11 bases are shared with TRBD2. Germline values: CDR1 WSHSY, CDR2 SAAADI. V lost 0 bases, J lost 7 bases, and 5 bases stayed unmatched. The CDR3 is made up of 15 amino acids.

CDR3 sequence reads: CSVGPGYEQFF. DNA of the CDR3: TGCAGTGTTGGACCCGGGTATGAGCAGTTCTTC. The rearrangement uses TRBV20-1 and TRBJ2-1; D unresolved. This CDR3 comprises 11 residues. Trimming left V 7 bases short and J 8 bases short, with 12 bases between. Germline CDR1 is DFQATT and CDR2 is SNEGSKA (reference sequence).

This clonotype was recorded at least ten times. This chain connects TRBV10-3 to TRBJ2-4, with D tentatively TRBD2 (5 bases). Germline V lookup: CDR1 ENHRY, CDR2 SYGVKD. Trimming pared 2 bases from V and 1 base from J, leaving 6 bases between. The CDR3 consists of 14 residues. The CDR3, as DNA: TGTGCCATCAGTGAGAGGGAGGCCAAAAACATTCAGTACTTC. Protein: CAISEREAKNIQYF.

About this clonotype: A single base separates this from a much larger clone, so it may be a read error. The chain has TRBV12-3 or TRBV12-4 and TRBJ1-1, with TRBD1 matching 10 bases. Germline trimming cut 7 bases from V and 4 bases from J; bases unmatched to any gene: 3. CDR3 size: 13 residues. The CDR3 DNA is TGTGCCAGCATTCGGACAGGGGGCACTGAAGCTTTCTTT. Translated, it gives CASIRTGGTEAFF.

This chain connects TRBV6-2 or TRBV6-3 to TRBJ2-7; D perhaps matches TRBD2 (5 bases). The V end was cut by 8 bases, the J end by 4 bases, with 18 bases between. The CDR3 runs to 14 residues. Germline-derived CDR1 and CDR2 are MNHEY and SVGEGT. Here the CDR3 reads CASHYGGSGYEQYF. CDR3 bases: TGTGCCAGCCACTACGGTGGTTCGGGATACGAGCAGTACTTC.

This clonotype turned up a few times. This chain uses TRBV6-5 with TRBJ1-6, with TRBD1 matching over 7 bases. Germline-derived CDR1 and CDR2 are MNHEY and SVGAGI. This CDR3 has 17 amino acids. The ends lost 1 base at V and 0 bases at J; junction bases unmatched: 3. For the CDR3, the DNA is TGTGCCAGCAGTTACTTAGACAGGGCCTCCTATAATTCACCCCTCCACTTT. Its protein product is CASSYLDRASYNSPLHF.

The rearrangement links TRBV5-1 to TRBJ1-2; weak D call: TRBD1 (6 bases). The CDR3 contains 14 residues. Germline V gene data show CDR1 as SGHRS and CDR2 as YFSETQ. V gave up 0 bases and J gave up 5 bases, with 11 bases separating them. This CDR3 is CASSLEDSGYGYTF. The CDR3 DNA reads TGCGCCAGCAGCTTGGAGGACAGTGGTTATGGCTACACCTTC.

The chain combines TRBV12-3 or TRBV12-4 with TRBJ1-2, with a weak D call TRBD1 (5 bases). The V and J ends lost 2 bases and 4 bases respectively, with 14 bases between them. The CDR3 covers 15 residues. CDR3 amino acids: CASSLSAGPSYGYTF. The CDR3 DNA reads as TGTGCCAGCAGTTTAAGCGCAGGGCCAAGCTATGGCTACACCTTC.

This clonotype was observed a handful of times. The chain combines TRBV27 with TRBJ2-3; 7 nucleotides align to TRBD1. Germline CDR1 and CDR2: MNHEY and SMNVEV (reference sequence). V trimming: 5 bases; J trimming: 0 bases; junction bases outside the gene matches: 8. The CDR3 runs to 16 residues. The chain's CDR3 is CASSPPGTASTDTQYF. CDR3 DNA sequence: TGTGCCAGCAGTCCCCCCGGGACAGCCAGCACAGATACGCAGTATTTT.

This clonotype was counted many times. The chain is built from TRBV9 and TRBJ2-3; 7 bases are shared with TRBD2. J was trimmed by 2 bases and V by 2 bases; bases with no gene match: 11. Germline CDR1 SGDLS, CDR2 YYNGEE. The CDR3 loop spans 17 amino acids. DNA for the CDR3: TGTGCCAGCAGCGTTAGTCTTGGACTAGGGAACACAGATACGCAGTATTTT. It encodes CASSVSLGLGNTDTQYF.

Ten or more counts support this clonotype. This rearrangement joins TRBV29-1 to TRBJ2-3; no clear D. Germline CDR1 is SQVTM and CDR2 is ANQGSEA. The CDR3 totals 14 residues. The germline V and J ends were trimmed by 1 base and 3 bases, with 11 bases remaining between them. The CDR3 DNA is TGCAGCGTTGAAGGGCAGTTGAAGACAGATACGCAGTATTTT. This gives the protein CSVEGQLKTDTQYF.

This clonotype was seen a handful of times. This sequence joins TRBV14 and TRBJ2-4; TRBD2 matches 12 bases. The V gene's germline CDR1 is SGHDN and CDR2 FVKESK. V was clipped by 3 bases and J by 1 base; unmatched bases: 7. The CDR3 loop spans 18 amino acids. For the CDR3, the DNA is TGTGCCAGCAGCCAGCGACTAGCGGGAGTCGGGGCCAAAAACATTCAGTACTTC. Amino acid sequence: CASSQRLAGVGAKNIQYF.

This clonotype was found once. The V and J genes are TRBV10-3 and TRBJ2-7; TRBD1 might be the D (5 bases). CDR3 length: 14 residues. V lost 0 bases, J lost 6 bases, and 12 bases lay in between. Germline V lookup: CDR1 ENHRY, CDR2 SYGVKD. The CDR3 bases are TGTGCCATCAGTGAGTCTCTTCAGGGCCGCGAGCAGTACTTC. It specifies CAISESLQGREQYF.

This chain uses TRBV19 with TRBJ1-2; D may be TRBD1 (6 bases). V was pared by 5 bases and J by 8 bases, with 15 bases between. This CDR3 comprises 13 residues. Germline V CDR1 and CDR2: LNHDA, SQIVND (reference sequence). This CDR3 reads CASSLEQGKGYTF. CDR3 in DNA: TGTGCCAGTAGTCTCGAACAGGGTAAGGGCTACACCTTC.

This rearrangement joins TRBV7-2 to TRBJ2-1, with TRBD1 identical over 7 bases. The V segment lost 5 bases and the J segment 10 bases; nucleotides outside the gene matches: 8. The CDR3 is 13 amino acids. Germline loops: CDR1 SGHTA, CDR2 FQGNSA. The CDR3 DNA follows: TGTGCCAGCAGCGCACAGGGGCAAGGCGAGCAGTTCTTC. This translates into CASSAQGQGEQFF.